One and the same sample provided the 6 T cell receptor beta chains below, sequenced in a study of T cell responses to AZD1222 COVID-19 vaccine. The table came from immunoSEQ multiplex PCR; TCRdb's copy has only in-frame clones and leaves some out. Of about 120,000 clones in the sample, around 90% were seen once. The source was peripheral blood, collected 28 days after the second dose of the MenACWY control vaccine. Receptors originate from an adult who received the MenACWY meningococcal vaccine as a control.

V usage is TRBV18 and J usage is TRBJ2-5; D is unresolved. With 2 bases removed from V and 5 bases from J, the gap between germline ends came to 12 bases. Per the germline V gene, CDR1 is KGHSH and CDR2 is LQKENI. The length of the CDR3 is 14 residues. DNA of the CDR3: TGTGCCAGCTCACCAATCCCGGGTTCTGAGACCCAGTACTTC. Translated, it gives CASSPIPGSETQYF.

The chain couples TRBV5-4 to TRBJ2-1; 12 bases map to TRBD2. The CDR3 runs 16 residues. Trimming at V came to 4 bases and at J to 2 bases, leaving 4 bases not matched to a gene. The germline V gene encodes CDR1 SGHNT and CDR2 YYREEE (reference sequence). CDR3 DNA sequence: TGTGCCAGCAGCACAGGACTAGCGGGAACCTACAATGAGCAGTTCTTC. It codes for CASSTGLAGTYNEQFF.

This chain joins TRBV28 and TRBJ2-5, with no clear D. V was shortened by 4 bases and J by 1 base, with 13 bases between the two germline ends. CDR3 length equals 15 residues. Per germline, CDR1 MDHEN and CDR2 SYDVKM. CDR3 in DNA: TGTGCCAGCAGTTCCCGCGGCGTAATCCAAGAGACCCAGTACTTC. Amino acids: CASSSRGVIQETQYF.

The chain links TRBV28 to TRBJ2-1, with TRBD2 identical over 11 bases. CDR3 size: 14 residues. CDR1 MDHEN and CDR2 SYDVKM come from the germline V gene. V shed 5 bases and J 8 bases; nucleotides not matched to a gene: 5. The CDR3 bases are TGTGCCAGCAGTCCTAGCGGGGGGCCTCATGAGCAGTTCTTC. Its protein product is CASSPSGGPHEQFF.

This clone was counted a single time. The chain carries TRBV19 and TRBJ1-1; D may be TRBD1 (6 bases). Germline lookup yields CDR1 LNHDA and CDR2 SQIVND (reference sequence). V gave up 6 bases and J gave up 11 bases, with 13 bases separating them. The CDR3 totals 11 residues. CDR3 residues: CASSLDRFAFF. The CDR3 DNA reads as TGTGCCAGTAGCCTTGACAGGTTTGCTTTCTTT.

The rearrangement joins TRBV18 to TRBJ1-1; 8 nucleotides match TRBD1. Per the germline V gene, CDR1 is KGHSH and CDR2 is LQKENI. V was pared by 2 bases and J by 1 base, with 0 bases of the junction left unmatched. The CDR3 totals 14 residues. CDR3 residues: CASSPGQGNTEAFF. In DNA, the CDR3 is TGTGCCAGCTCACCAGGACAGGGGAACACTGAAGCTTTCTTT. The full variable domain, in which reference TRBV18 and TRBJ1-1 provide the parts outside the CDR3, is NAGVMQNPRHLVRRRGQEARLRCSPMKGHSHVYWYRQLPEEGLKFMVYLQKENIIDESGMPKERFSAEFPKEGPSILRIQQVVRGDSAAYFCASSPGQGNTEAFFGQGTRLTVV.